A selection of T cell receptor beta chains follows, all from one sample in a study of lymphopenia after photon versus proton radiotherapy. The data were produced by immunoSEQ multiplex PCR, yet TCRdb's version contains in-frame clones alone and is incomplete. The sample holds approximately 3,100 clones, under 80% seen once. The source material was peripheral blood, sampled from a patient treated with proton-based radiotherapy. All receptors come from a man at least 80 years old with esophageal cancer. CDR3s include the opening cysteine and the closing phenylalanine or tryptophan.

CDR3 protein,V gene,J gene
CASSYGGSNTEAFF,TRBV6-5,TRBJ1-1
CASSPDRDQETQYF,TRBV4-2,TRBJ2-5
CASSEARGGIEKLFF,TRBV6-1,TRBJ1-4
CASSLSGWNGYTF,TRBV11-2,TRBJ1-2
CASSPTPDNYGYTF,TRBV7-8,TRBJ1-2
CASSIFFGLETDTQYF,TRBV19,TRBJ2-3
CASSFFSGRGNEKLFF,TRBV27,TRBJ1-4
CASSLRTGLTDTQYF,TRBV5-8,TRBJ2-3
CASGSPGLYGYTF,TRBV18,TRBJ1-2
CASRRGGAGYTF,TRBV6-5,TRBJ1-2
CASSLGTERNEKLFF,TRBV5-1,TRBJ1-4
CASSVDGTRRSDTQYF,TRBV9,TRBJ2-3
CASSLEMGVGSPLHF,TRBV13,TRBJ1-6
CASSLKLGRDTQYF,TRBV7-3,TRBJ2-3
CASSERPTGGTNEKLFF,TRBV6-1,TRBJ1-4
CASSLGVSGGEKLFF,TRBV5-1,TRBJ1-4
CASSRPEVTGELFF,TRBV19,TRBJ2-2
CASSFGLQGPADTQYF,TRBV5-5,TRBJ2-3
CASSEDYRSEAFF,TRBV11-2,TRBJ1-1
CASRLGETQYF,TRBV12-2,TRBJ2-5
CASSQDRHEQYF,TRBV14,-
CASSLQGISTDTQYF,TRBV5-6,TRBJ2-3
CASIEAYAQYF,TRBV19,TRBJ2-7
CASSAQGRSGSMTDTQYF,TRBV11-2,TRBJ2-3
CASSLEYYEQYF,TRBV11-3,TRBJ2-7
CASSLTDTQYF,TRBV7-9,TRBJ2-3
CASSLANSNQPQHF,TRBV11-3,TRBJ1-5
CAWTGAGNQPQHF,TRBV30,TRBJ1-5
CASSGGQGLSYEQYF,TRBV19,TRBJ2-7